The next 26 T cell receptor beta chains were all read from a single sample in a study of identical twins (dated by TCRdb to 2015 to 2016). Receptor libraries were prepared by 5' RACE. The instrument was an Illumina HiSeq 2000. TCRdb reworked the public reads: Q25 trimming with fastp, MiXCR clone assembly, productive beta chains retained. Entries are consolidated by CDR3 protein sequence, retaining the most common genes and DNA. The sample table holds 1.5 million to 2 million distinct CDR3 sequences, of which around 33% were seen once. Of the sample, approximately 0.25% is held by the ten largest clones. The sample comprised cord blood. These receptors all come from a newborn girl in good health.

This clonotype has a count of ten or more. V and J are TRBV5-1 and TRBJ2-3; 7 nucleotides agree with TRBD2. The germline gives CDR1 SGHRS, CDR2 YFSETQ. Trimming removed 2 bases from V and 5 bases from J; junction bases left unmatched: 5. The CDR3 is 14 residues long. CDR3 in amino acids: CASSLAGSGDTQYF. CDR3 coding DNA: TGCGCCAGCAGCTTAGCGGGATCTGGAGATACGCAGTATTTT.

Concerning this clonotype itself: A much larger clone lies a single base off, so this may be a read error. The chain carries TRBV7-2 and TRBJ2-5; unclear D gene. Germline values: CDR1 SGHTA, CDR2 FQGNSA. V dropped 5 bases and J dropped 11 bases, with 24 bases sitting between them. The CDR3 is 15 residues long. The CDR3 nucleotides are TGTGCCAGCAGCGCTTCGACAAATACCTACAATGAGCAGTACTTC. It codes for CASSASTNTYNEQYF.

This clonotype turned up a few times. The V and J genes are TRBV7-2 and TRBJ2-7, with 10 bases lining up with TRBD2. CDR3 size: 15 residues. V trimming: 1 base; J trimming: 8 bases; junction bases outside the gene matches: 8. CDR1 is SGHTA, CDR2 FQGNSA, per germline. The CDR3, as DNA: TGTGCCAGCAGCTTAGGGACTAGCGGCCCTAGAAAGCAGTACTTC. Translated, it gives CASSLGTSGPRKQYF.

The chain is built from TRBV6-6 and TRBJ1-3; 9 nucleotides align to TRBD1. Trimming at V came to 10 bases and at J to 4 bases, leaving 5 bases not matched to a gene. The CDR3 length is 13 residues. Germline lookup yields CDR1 MNHNY and CDR2 SVGAGI (reference sequence). This CDR3 is CATGQGQGNTIYF. CDR3 DNA sequence: TGTGCCACCGGACAGGGGCAAGGAAACACCATATATTTT.

The rearrangement links TRBV7-9 to TRBJ2-3, with TRBD2 as a possible D gene (6 bases). Germline values: CDR1 SEHNR, CDR2 FQNEAQ (reference sequence). V lost 6 bases to trimming and J lost 1 base, with 17 bases between them. The CDR3 sequence is 16 residues long. CDR3 sequence (DNA): TGTGCCAGCAGAAAACGGGCTAGCGACGGCACAGATACGCAGTATTTT. This translates into CASRKRASDGTDTQYF.

A few counts support this clonotype. The V gene is TRBV20-1, the J gene TRBJ2-1; no firm D call. CDR3 length: 15 residues. Germline V CDR1 and CDR2: DFQATT, SNEGSKA (reference sequence). V lost 1 base and J 1 base, leaving 11 bases between the germline ends. The CDR3 DNA follows: TGCAGTGCTAGAGTGCCAGTCCTATCCTACAATGAGCAGTTCTTC. Translated, it gives CSARVPVLSYNEQFF.

In its sample, this clonotype was seen a few times. The CDR3 here is CASSKGTGSSKNIQYF. CDR3 bases: TGTGCCAGTAGTAAAGGGACAGGATCATCCAAAAACATTCAGTACTTC. The rearrangement joins TRBV19 to TRBJ2-4; 8 nucleotides agree with TRBD1. V lost 4 bases to trimming and J lost 2 bases; unmatched junction nucleotides: 7. The CDR3 is made up of 16 amino acids. Looked up from germline, CDR1 is LNHDA and CDR2 is SQIVND (reference sequence).

V and J are TRBV7-8 and TRBJ1-1, with D perhaps TRBD1 (6 bases). Per the germline V gene, CDR1 is SGHVS and CDR2 is FQNEAQ. This CDR3 is 14 amino acids long. The germline V and J ends were trimmed by 5 bases and 6 bases, with 16 bases remaining between them. The CDR3 DNA follows: TGTGCCAGCAGCCTACGGACAGCGGCCGCTGAAGCTTTCTTT. This encodes CASSLRTAAAEAFF.

The V gene is TRBV24-1, the J gene TRBJ2-3, with 14 bases lining up with TRBD2. The CDR3 loop spans 18 amino acids. V was clipped by 5 bases and J by 4 bases; unmatched bases: 10. In germline, CDR1 is KGHDR, CDR2 SFDVKD. For the CDR3, the DNA is TGTGCCACCAGTGGGACCCTGACTAGCGGGAGGGCCCCAGATACGCAGTATTTT. It translates to CATSGTLTSGRAPDTQYF.

The chain links TRBV5-6 to TRBJ2-1; D could derive from TRBD1 or TRBD2 (6 bases each). Germline V gene data show CDR1 as SGHDT and CDR2 as YYEEEE. V lost 2 bases, J lost 5 bases, and 17 bases lay in between. The CDR3 is made up of 16 amino acids. The CDR3 reads CASSFGGGGTDNEQFF. In DNA, the CDR3 is TGTGCCAGCAGCTTTGGAGGGGGAGGAACCGACAATGAGCAGTTCTTC.

V is TRBV13 and J is TRBJ2-1, with D unresolved. Judging by the DNA end, TRBJ2-7 fits better; the J call may be wrong. Germline V gene data show CDR1 as PRHDT and CDR2 as FYEKMQ (reference sequence). This CDR3 comprises 13 residues. CDR3 in DNA: TGTGCCAGCAGCTTAGCGCCTTCCAATGAGCAGTACTTC. This sequence encodes CASSLAPSNEQYF.

This clonotype has more than one count but fewer than ten. The chain couples TRBV27 to TRBJ2-1; 10 bases line up with TRBD2. The CDR3 is 16 residues long. Per germline, CDR1 MNHEY and CDR2 SMNVEV (reference sequence). J gave up 0 bases and V 5 bases, and 4 bases lay outside the gene matches. CDR3 region: CASSPLAGDSYNEQFF. The CDR3 nucleotides are TGTGCCAGCAGTCCGCTAGCGGGGGACTCCTACAATGAGCAGTTCTTC.

The chain has TRBV28 and TRBJ2-3; D may be TRBD2 (7 bases). Germline V gene sequence: CDR1 MDHEN, CDR2 SYDVKM. This CDR3 spans 15 amino acids. V gave up 2 bases and J gave up 7 bases, with 16 bases separating them. CDR3 coding DNA: TGTGCCAGCAGTTTAACGGGGGGCGGAGGGAATACGCAGTATTTT. It yields the protein CASSLTGGGGNTQYF.

The chain couples TRBV7-2 to TRBJ1-4; 7 positions agree with TRBD1. Looked up from germline, CDR1 is SGHTA and CDR2 is FQGNSA. The trim removed 5 bases at V and 4 bases at J, leaving 7 bases unmatched. The CDR3 spans 15 residues. In DNA form, the CDR3 reads TGTGCCAGCAGCCCAAGACAGGGCTTTAATGAAAAACTGTTTTTT. Translation gives CASSPRQGFNEKLFF.

The chain recombines TRBV5-1 with TRBJ2-4; 10 bases are shared with TRBD2. Germline V gene data show CDR1 as SGHRS and CDR2 as YFSETQ. V dropped 0 bases and J dropped 0; count of bases not matched to a gene: 9. This CDR3 spans 19 amino acids. The CDR3 DNA follows: TGCGCCAGCAGCTTGGTTCGTAGCGGGGGGACCCTAGCCAAAAACATTCAGTACTTC. It yields the protein CASSLVRSGGTLAKNIQYF.

This clonotype was counted once. The chain joins TRBV12-3 or TRBV12-4 to TRBJ2-3; 11 bases are a match to TRBD2. The CDR3 runs 16 residues. The trim removed 2 bases at V and 4 bases at J, leaving 5 bases unmatched. CDR3 sequence reads: CASSLTSGGFADTQYF. The CDR3 nucleotides read TGTGCCAGCAGTTTAACTAGCGGGGGTTTCGCAGATACGCAGTATTTT.

The V gene is TRBV5-1, the J gene TRBJ1-1; 9 bases map to TRBD1. The CDR3 spans 16 residues. Germline-derived CDR1 and CDR2 are SGHRS and YFSETQ. J was trimmed by 2 bases and V by 1 base; bases with no gene match: 6. CDR3 sequence reads: CASSLTGTGLNTEAFF. The CDR3 DNA reads TGCGCCAGCAGCTTGACCGGGACAGGGCTTAACACTGAAGCTTTCTTT.

The chain recombines TRBV21-1 with TRBJ2-4. The J call is in doubt because the DNA end fits TRBJ2-7 better. TRBV21-1 is listed as a pseudogene. This CDR3 contains 8 residues. CDR3: CASGEQYF. CDR3 nucleotides: TGTGCCAGCGGCGAGCAGTACTTC.

V gene TRBV29-1 combines with J gene TRBJ1-2; no firm D call. Germline V gives CDR1 SQVTM, CDR2 ANQGSEA. The CDR3 is 13 residues long. V was trimmed by 7 bases and J by 4 bases, leaving 16 bases between them. The CDR3 reads CSGGPTEGYGYTF. The CDR3, as DNA: TGCAGCGGTGGGCCCACCGAGGGCTATGGCTACACCTTC.

The rearrangement uses TRBV27 and TRBJ2-1; tentative D call: TRBD1 (5 bases). The CDR3 contains 19 residues. Germline lookup yields CDR1 MNHEY and CDR2 SMNVEV (reference sequence). Trimming took off 2 bases at V and 0 bases at J, with 20 bases between the two ends. The CDR3 DNA sequence: TGTGCCAGCAGTTTAGTCCAGGGAAGGGTAACGTTCTCCTACAATGAGCAGTTCTTC. Translated, it gives CASSLVQGRVTFSYNEQFF.

V usage is TRBV29-1 and J usage is TRBJ1-4; unclear D gene. The germline V gene has CDR1 SQVTM and CDR2 ANQGSEA. There are 14 residues in the CDR3. The germline V and J ends were trimmed by 8 bases and 0 bases, with 13 bases remaining between them. The CDR3, as DNA: TGCAGCATTGGAGAGGGAGCAACTAATGAAAAACTGTTTTTT. Translation: CSIGEGATNEKLFF.

V and J are TRBV11-2 and TRBJ2-7; perhaps TRBD2 as D (6 bases). Per the germline V gene, CDR1 is SGHAT and CDR2 is FQNNGV. The CDR3 covers 14 residues. V dropped 0 bases and J dropped 2 bases, with 8 bases sitting between them. The CDR3 DNA reads as TGTGCCAGCAGCTTAGATTTAGCGGCCTACGAGCAGTACTTC. Its translation: CASSLDLAAYEQYF.

This clonotype was detected only a few times. This chain uses TRBV6-5 with TRBJ2-1; maybe TRBD1 (6 bases). Germline assignment: CDR1 MNHEY and CDR2 SVGAGI. There are 11 residues in the CDR3. The V end lost 4 bases, the J end lost 13 bases, and 11 bases lay between the germline ends. CDR3: CASSSPGDQFF. The CDR3, as DNA: TGTGCCAGCAGTTCGCCAGGGGATCAGTTCTTC.

This clonotype was detected ten times or more. The chain links TRBV5-1 to TRBJ2-1; no definite D call. The V end lost 0 bases, the J end lost 7 bases, and 5 bases lay between the germline ends. The germline V gene has CDR1 SGHRS and CDR2 YFSETQ. CDR3 size: 12 residues. CDR3 DNA: TGCGCCAGCAGCTTGGCCGCGAATGAGCAGTTCTTC. It yields the protein CASSLAANEQFF. Combining the CDR3 with reference TRBV5-1 and TRBJ2-1 gives the whole variable domain KAGVTQTPRYLIKTRGQQVTLSCSPISGHRSVSWYQQTPGQGLQFLFEYFSETQRNKGNFPGRFSGRQFSNSRSEMNVSTLELGDSALYLCASSLAANEQFFGPGTRLTVL.

The rearrangement uses TRBV5-5 and TRBJ2-6; D uncertain. The CDR3 extends over 15 amino acids. The V gene lost 3 bases and the J gene lost 5 bases, with 12 bases spanning the gap. Germline-derived CDR1 and CDR2 are SGHKS and YYEKEE (reference sequence). The CDR3 DNA reads as TGTGCCAGCAGCTCGGGTTATCTCTGGGCCAACGTCCTGACTTTC. This gives the protein CASSSGYLWANVLTF.

Concerning this clonotype itself: This may be a read error: a much more frequent sequence differs by one nucleotide. CDR3 sequence (DNA): TGCAGCGTTGCTAGCGGGAGGGTCCCCGAGCAGTTCTTC. This sequence encodes CSVASGRVPEQFF. This chain connects TRBV29-1 to TRBJ2-1; 12 nucleotides agree with TRBD2. The CDR3 has 13 residues. Germline V gene sequence: CDR1 SQVTM, CDR2 ANQGSEA. V was pared by 4 bases and J by 10 bases, with 5 bases of the junction left unmatched.